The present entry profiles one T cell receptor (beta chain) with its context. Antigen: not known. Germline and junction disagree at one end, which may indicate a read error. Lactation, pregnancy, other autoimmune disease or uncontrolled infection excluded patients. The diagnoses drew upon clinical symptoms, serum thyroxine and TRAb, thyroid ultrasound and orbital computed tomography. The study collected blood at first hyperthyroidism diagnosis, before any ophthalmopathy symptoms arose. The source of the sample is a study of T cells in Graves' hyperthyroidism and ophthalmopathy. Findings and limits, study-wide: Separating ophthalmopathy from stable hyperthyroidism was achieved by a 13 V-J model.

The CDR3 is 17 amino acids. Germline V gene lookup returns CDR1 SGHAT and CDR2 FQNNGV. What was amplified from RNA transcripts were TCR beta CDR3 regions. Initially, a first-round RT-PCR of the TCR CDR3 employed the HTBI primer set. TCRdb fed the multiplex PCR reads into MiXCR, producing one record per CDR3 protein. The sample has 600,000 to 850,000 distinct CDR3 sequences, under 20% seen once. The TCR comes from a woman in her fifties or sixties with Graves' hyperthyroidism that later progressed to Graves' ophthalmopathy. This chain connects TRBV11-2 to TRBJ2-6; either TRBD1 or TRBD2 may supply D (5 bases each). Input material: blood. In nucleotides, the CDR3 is TGTGCCAGCAGCGACCGGGACGGGTGGTCTGGGGCCAACGTCCCGACTTTC. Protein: CASSDRDGWSGANVPTF.